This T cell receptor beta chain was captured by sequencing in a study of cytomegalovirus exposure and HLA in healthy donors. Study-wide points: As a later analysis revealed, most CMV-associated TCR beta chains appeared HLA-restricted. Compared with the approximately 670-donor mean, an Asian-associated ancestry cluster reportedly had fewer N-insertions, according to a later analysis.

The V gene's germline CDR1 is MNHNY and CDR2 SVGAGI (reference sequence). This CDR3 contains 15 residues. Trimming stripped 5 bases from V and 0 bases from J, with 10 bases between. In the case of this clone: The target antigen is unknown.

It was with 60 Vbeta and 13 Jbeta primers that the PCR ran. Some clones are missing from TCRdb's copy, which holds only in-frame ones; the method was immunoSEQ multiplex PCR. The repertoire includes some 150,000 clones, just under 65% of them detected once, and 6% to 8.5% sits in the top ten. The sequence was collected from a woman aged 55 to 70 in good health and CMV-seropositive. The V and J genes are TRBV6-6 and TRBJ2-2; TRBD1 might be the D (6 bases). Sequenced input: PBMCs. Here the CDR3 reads CASSLRTANTGELFF. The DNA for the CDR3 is TGTGCCAGCAGTCTTAGGACAGCGAACACCGGGGAGCTGTTTTTT.